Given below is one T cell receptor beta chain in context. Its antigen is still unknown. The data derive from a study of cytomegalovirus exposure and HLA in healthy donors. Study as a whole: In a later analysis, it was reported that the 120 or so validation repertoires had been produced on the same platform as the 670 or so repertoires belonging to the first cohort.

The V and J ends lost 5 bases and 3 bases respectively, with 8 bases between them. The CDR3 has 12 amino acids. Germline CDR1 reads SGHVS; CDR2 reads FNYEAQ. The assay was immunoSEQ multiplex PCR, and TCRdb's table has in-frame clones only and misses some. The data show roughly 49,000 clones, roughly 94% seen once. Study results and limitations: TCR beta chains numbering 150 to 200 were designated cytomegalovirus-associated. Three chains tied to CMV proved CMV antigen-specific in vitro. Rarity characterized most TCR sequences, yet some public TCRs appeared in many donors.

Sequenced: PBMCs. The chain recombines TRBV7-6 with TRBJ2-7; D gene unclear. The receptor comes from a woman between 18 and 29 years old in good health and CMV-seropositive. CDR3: CASSDDIYEQYF. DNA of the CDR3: TGTGCCAGCAGCGACGACATCTACGAGCAGTACTTC.